These 14 T cell receptor beta chains were sequenced from one sample in a study of graft-versus-host responses after intestinal transplantation. This table comes from immunoSEQ multiplex PCR, and its TCRdb copy is limited to in-frame clones, with some not included. The repertoire consists of around 39,000 clones, with about nine tenths occurring once and the leading ten covering roughly 6.6%. The material sequenced was PBMCs, taken less than 280 days after transplant. The source is a human patient who received an intestinal transplant, so some T cells may come from the graft donor.

The chain couples TRBV2 to TRBJ2-7, with 11 bases identical to TRBD1. CDR3 size: 15 residues. With V trimmed by 4 bases and J by 2 bases, 4 bases remained unmatched. Germline V gene sequence: CDR1 SNHLY, CDR2 FYNNEI. CDR3: CASSGTGGMTYEQYF. CDR3 in DNA: TGTGCCAGCAGTGGGACAGGGGGCATGACCTACGAGCAGTACTTC.

DNA of the CDR3: TGCAGCGTTGCCCTAGCGGGGCCCGAGGAGACCCAGTACTTC. Its protein is CSVALAGPEETQYF. The chain recombines TRBV29-1 with TRBJ2-5; 9 bases match TRBD2. Trimming cost V 4 bases and J 5 bases; bases outside gene matches: 8. Germline V gene data show CDR1 as SQVTM and CDR2 as ANQGSEA. The length of the CDR3 is 14 residues.

This clone showed up just a few times. The V call is TRBV6-9, the J call TRBJ2-5, with TRBD2 matching 8 bases. The CDR3 has 15 amino acids. Trimming cost V 5 bases and J 5 bases; bases outside gene matches: 10. Looked up from germline, CDR1 is MNHGY and CDR2 is SVAAGI. The CDR3 loop reads CASSEALSGGETQYF. CDR3 nucleotide sequence: TGTGCCAGCAGTGAAGCGCTGAGCGGGGGCGAGACCCAGTACTTC.

The chain joins TRBV18 to TRBJ1-5; tentatively, D is TRBD1 (5 bases). This CDR3 region has 13 residues. Germline V gives CDR1 KGHSH, CDR2 LQKENI. Trimming left V 5 bases short and J 5 bases short, with 10 bases between. The DNA of the CDR3 is TGTGCCAGCTCAGCCAGGGACGATCAGCCCCAGCATTTT. It codes for CASSARDDQPQHF.

This sequence joins TRBV4-1 and TRBJ1-6; a possible D gene is TRBD1 (6 bases). Trimming took 3 bases from V and 10 from J, leaving 19 bases between them. There are 16 residues in the CDR3. Germline V gene data show CDR1 as MGHRA and CDR2 as YSYEKL. The CDR3 nucleotides read TGCGCCAGCAGCCAGTCACCCAGGGGTCCTGGGTCACCCCTCCACTTT. As protein: CASSQSPRGPGSPLHF.

This sequence joins TRBV30 and TRBJ2-1; a weak D match, TRBD1 (6 bases). This CDR3 region has 12 residues. The V and J ends lost 8 bases and 3 bases respectively, with 11 bases between them. The germline V gene encodes CDR1 GTSNPN and CDR2 SVGIG (reference sequence). Here the CDR3 DNA reads TGTGCCAAGGGGGAGTACTACAATGAGCAGTTCTTC. Its protein is CAKGEYYNEQFF.

The rearrangement uses TRBV5-1 and TRBJ2-4; TRBD1 aligns across 11 bases. J lost 8 bases, V lost 1 base, and 11 bases had no gene match. The CDR3 length is 17 residues. Germline V CDR1 and CDR2: SGHRS, YFSETQ. The CDR3 region is CASSLSGTGGLVDIQYF. CDR3 nucleotides: TGCGCCAGCAGCTTGTCGGGGACAGGGGGTTTAGTGGACATTCAGTACTTC.

This clone was observed once. The chain combines TRBV7-2 with TRBJ2-5; D remains unclear. The V and J ends lost 1 base and 1 base respectively, with 10 bases between them. The length of the CDR3 is 15 residues. Germline CDR1 is SGHTA and CDR2 is FQGNSA. In nucleotides, the CDR3 is TGTGCCAGCAGCTTAGGCCCCTACCGCCAAGAGACCCAGTACTTC. This encodes CASSLGPYRQETQYF.

This sequence joins TRBV6-5 and TRBJ2-1; TRBD2 matches 8 bases. Looked up from germline, CDR1 is MNHEY and CDR2 is SVGAGI. The CDR3 loop spans 15 amino acids. V dropped 6 bases and J dropped 8; count of bases not matched to a gene: 12. CDR3 protein: CASSLTTGGLYEQFF. The CDR3 DNA reads TGTGCCAGCAGCTTGACAACGGGGGGGCTATATGAGCAGTTCTTC.

V gene TRBV6-1 combines with J gene TRBJ2-7, with 13 bases identical to TRBD2. This CDR3 region has 21 residues. V gave up 2 bases and J gave up 2 bases; unmatched junction bases: 18. Germline values: CDR1 MNHNS, CDR2 SASEGT. CDR3 amino acids: CASSEPILGLAGPNRPYEQYF. For the CDR3, the DNA is TGTGCCAGCAGTGAACCTATCCTGGGACTAGCGGGGCCAAACCGCCCCTACGAGCAGTACTTC.

This clone has only a few counts. The chain has TRBV10-3 and TRBJ2-7; D might be TRBD1 (6 bases). CDR1 is ENHRY, CDR2 SYGVKD, per germline. The CDR3 consists of 12 residues. Trimming stripped 4 bases from V and 5 bases from J, with 9 bases between. The CDR3 here is CAISVAGDEQYF. The DNA for the CDR3 is TGTGCCATCAGTGTAGCAGGGGACGAGCAGTACTTC.

The chain combines TRBV6-6 with TRBJ2-1; D is unclear. Germline V gives CDR1 MNHNY, CDR2 SVGAGI (reference sequence). The CDR3 sequence is 15 residues long. Trimming left V 4 bases short and J 1 base short, with 11 bases between. CDR3 sequence: CASSSGPPSYNEQFF. In DNA, the CDR3 is TGTGCCAGCAGTTCCGGGCCTCCTTCCTACAATGAGCAGTTCTTC.

V and J are TRBV13 and TRBJ1-2; 8 nucleotides align to TRBD1. CDR1 is PRHDT and CDR2 is FYEKMQ in the germline V gene (reference sequence). J lost 7 bases, V lost 4 bases, and 8 bases had no gene match. The CDR3 is 14 amino acids. The CDR3 here is CASSSTGGSFGYTF. DNA for the CDR3: TGTGCCAGCAGCTCCACAGGGGGGTCGTTTGGCTACACCTTC.

The chain joins TRBV5-4 to TRBJ2-1; 12 bases map to TRBD2. Germline V gives CDR1 SGHNT, CDR2 YYREEE (reference sequence). The V gene end was trimmed by 4 bases and the J gene end by 4 bases; junction bases not matched to a gene: 6. The CDR3 spans 16 residues. This chain's CDR3 is CASSPSSGGGYNEQFF. In DNA, the CDR3 is TGTGCCAGCAGCCCTTCTAGCGGGGGGGGATACAATGAGCAGTTCTTC.